This T cell receptor beta chain was sequenced in a study of CXCR3-negative and CXCR3-positive naive CD8 T cells. The TRB cDNA libraries were prepared by 5' RACE with UMI labels. One entry per CDR3 protein, without DNA, is what TCRdb gives after re-calling the 5' RACE reads. The sample holds some 110,000 distinct CDR3 sequences. Every CD8+ T cell subset underwent triplicate sorting at some 300,000 cells apiece. CDR1 and CDR2 from the germline V gene are SGHNT and YENEEA. CDR3 length: 17 residues. A note on this clonotype: Antigen specificity is unknown.

Notes on the study in general: CXCR3-positive naive cells had TRB CDR3s that were more hydrophobic than CXCR3-negative naive cells had.

The receptor comes from a human donor in good health. Some clones in this sample may be carry-over from other donors' samples. The sequenced sample consisted of naive CXCR3+ CD8+ T cells from blood. Subset denoted: CD45RO-CCR7+CD27+CD95- naive CD8+ T cells expressing CXCR3 (TNR3+). The V and J genes are TRBV11-3 and TRBJ2-7; TCRdb names TRBD1, which stays unverified in the absence of DNA. CDR3 in amino acids: CASSPRPGQGKPYEQYF.